The entry below describes one TCR beta chain. The antigen is unknown. TCRdb redid the calling of the reads with MiXCR, one entry per CDR3 protein. The sample includes 680,000 or so distinct CDR3 sequences, roughly a third seen only once; the top ten take about 20%. CDR3 length: 15 residues. CDR1 and CDR2 (germline): KGHSH, LQKENI. Trimming removed 3 bases from V and 4 bases from J, with 15 bases in between. These data originate in a study of T cell repertoires in cytomegalovirus infection. Study results and caveats: HLA-C-restricted CMV clonotypes gave the most frequent clonotype in two of eight donors.

The clonotype originates from a human donor in good health (CMV status not recorded). Some clones in this sample may be carry-over from other donors' samples. The rearrangement links TRBV18 to TRBJ1-2; weak D call: TRBD1 (6 bases). The sequences come from cultured PBMCs, collected from culture after CMV antigen stimulation. The CDR3 loop is CASSPGAGEIYGYTF. The CDR3 region has the DNA TGTGCCAGCTCACCGGGGGCAGGGGAGATCTATGGCTACACCTTC.